This TCR beta chain derives from a study of T cell changes during pregnancy in multiple sclerosis. The germline CDR1 and CDR2 sequences are LNHDA and SQIVND (reference sequence). Trimming at V came to 3 bases and at J to 2 bases, leaving 5 bases not matched to a gene. The CDR3 covers 15 residues. Clones were sequenced by immunoSEQ multiplex PCR, and TCRdb holds only the in-frame ones, with some missing. The profile shows around 100,000 clones, 92% of them singletons. Sequencing was performed on peripheral blood, taken after pregnancy. The V gene is TRBV19, the J gene TRBJ2-3, with 7 bases fitting TRBD2. The receptor was isolated from a female donor with multiple sclerosis, enrolled in a pregnancy study. Written as DNA, the CDR3 is TGTGCCAGTAGTATCTCAGCGGGATTCACAGATACGCAGTATTTT. This encodes CASSISAGFTDTQYF.